These 3 T cell receptor beta chains were all obtained from the same sample, sequenced in a study of CD8 T cells in Susac syndrome. It was with random hexamers that 0.5 to 1 ug RNA was reverse transcribed. TCRdb reprocessed the immunoSEQ multiplex PCR reads via MiXCR and lists one record per CDR3 protein. The sample contains about 180,000 distinct CDR3 sequences, around 94% of which appear only once. The sample consisted of CD4+ T cells from PBMCs. The origin of the receptors is a human donor with Susac syndrome.

V and J are TRBV7-2 and TRBJ2-5; the match to TRBD2 covers 7 bases. The CDR3 sequence is 14 residues long. Trimming took 8 bases from V and 5 from J; bases not matched to a gene: 11. Per the germline V gene, CDR1 is SGHTA and CDR2 is FQGNSA. CDR3 residues: CASSPPGGRETQYF. CDR3 DNA: TGTGCCAGCTCACCACCGGGGGGTCGGGAGACCCAGTACTTC.

The chain recombines TRBV3-1 with TRBJ1-1; 8 bases map to TRBD1. V was clipped by 3 bases and J by 4 bases; unmatched bases: 4. The germline CDR1 and CDR2 sequences are LGHDT and YNNKEL (reference sequence). The CDR3 sequence is 14 residues long. In nucleotides, the CDR3 is TGTGCCAGCAGCCAGGGACAGGAGAGCACTGAAGCTTTCTTT. Translating gives CASSQGQESTEAFF.

CDR3 sequence reads: CASSPPDEYQETQYF. In nucleotides, the CDR3 is TGTGCCAGCAGCCCCCCTGATGAGTACCAAGAGACCCAGTACTTC. The chain couples TRBV7-2 to TRBJ2-5; D unclear. This CDR3 contains 15 residues. Germline V gene lookup returns CDR1 SGHTA and CDR2 FQGNSA. The V end lost 5 bases, the J end lost 0 bases, and 13 bases lay between the germline ends.